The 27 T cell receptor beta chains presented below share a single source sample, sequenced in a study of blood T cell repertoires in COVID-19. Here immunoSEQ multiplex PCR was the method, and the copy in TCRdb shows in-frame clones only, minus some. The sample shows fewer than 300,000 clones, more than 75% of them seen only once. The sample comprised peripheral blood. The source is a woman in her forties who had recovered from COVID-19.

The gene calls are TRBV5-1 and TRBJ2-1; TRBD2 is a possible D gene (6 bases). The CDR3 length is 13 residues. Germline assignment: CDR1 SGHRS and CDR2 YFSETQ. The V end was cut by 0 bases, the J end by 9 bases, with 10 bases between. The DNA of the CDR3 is TGCGCCAGCAGCTTGGCCGGGCGGGGTGAGCAGTTCTTC. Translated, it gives CASSLAGRGEQFF.

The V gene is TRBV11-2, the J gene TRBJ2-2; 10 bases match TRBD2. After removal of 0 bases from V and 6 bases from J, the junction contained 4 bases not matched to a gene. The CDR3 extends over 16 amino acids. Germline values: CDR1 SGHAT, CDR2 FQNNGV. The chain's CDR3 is CASSLELAGGAGELFF. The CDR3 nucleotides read TGTGCCAGCAGCTTAGAATTAGCGGGAGGCGCCGGGGAGCTGTTTTTT.

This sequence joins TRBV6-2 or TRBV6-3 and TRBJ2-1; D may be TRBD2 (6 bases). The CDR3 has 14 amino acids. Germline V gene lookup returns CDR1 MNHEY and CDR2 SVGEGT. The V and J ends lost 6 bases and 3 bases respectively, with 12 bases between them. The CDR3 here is CASSHGLIYNEQFF. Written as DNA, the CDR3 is TGTGCCAGCAGCCACGGACTAATCTACAATGAGCAGTTCTTC.

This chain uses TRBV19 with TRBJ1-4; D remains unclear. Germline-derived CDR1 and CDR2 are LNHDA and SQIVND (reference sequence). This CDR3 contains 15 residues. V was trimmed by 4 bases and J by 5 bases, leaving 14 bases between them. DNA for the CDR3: TGTGCCAGTAGTACACCGCGGGGTCCGAATGAAAAACTGTTTTTT. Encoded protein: CASSTPRGPNEKLFF.

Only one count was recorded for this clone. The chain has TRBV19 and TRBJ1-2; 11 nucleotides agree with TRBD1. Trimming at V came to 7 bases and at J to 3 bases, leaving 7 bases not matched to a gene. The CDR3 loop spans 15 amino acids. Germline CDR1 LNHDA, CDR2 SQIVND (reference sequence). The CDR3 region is CASTPGQGAHYGYTF. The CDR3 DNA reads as TGTGCCAGTACCCCAGGACAGGGGGCCCACTATGGCTACACCTTC. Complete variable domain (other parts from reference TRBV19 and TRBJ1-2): DGGITQSPKYLFRKEGQNVTLSCEQNLNHDAMYWYRQDPGQGLRLIYYSQIVNDFQKGDIAEGYSVSREKKESFPLTVTSAQKNPTAFYLCASTPGQGAHYGYTFGSGTRLTVV.

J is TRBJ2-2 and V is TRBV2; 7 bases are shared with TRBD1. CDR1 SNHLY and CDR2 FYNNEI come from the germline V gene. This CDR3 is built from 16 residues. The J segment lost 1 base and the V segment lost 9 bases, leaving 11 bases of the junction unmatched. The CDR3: CARREDRFGNTGELFF. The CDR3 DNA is TGTGCCAGGAGAGAGGACAGGTTCGGGAACACCGGGGAGCTGTTTTTT.

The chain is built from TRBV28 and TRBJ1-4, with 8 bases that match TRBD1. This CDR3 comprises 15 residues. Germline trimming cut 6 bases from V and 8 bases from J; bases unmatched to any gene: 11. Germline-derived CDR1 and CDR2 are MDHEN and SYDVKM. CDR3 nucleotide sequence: TGTGCCAGCAGCCCAGGGGGCAGGGTTGGGGAAAAACTGTTTTTT. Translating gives CASSPGGRVGEKLFF.

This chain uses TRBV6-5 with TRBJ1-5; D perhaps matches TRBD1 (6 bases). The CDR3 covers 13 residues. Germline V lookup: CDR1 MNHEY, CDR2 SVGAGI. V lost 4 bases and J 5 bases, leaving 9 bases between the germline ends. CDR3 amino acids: CASSWTAYQPQHF. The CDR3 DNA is TGTGCCAGCAGTTGGACAGCGTATCAGCCCCAGCATTTT.

The CDR3 DNA reads TGTGCCAGCAGTCCGGGGGGACAAGGGCAGCCCCAGCATTTT. The encoded protein is CASSPGGQGQPQHF. V is TRBV6-6 and J is TRBJ1-5; D might be TRBD1 (6 bases). Trimming shortened V by 5 bases and J by 7 bases, and 15 bases separated the two germline ends. CDR1 and CDR2 (germline): MNHNY, SVGAGI (reference sequence). This CDR3 is 14 amino acids long.

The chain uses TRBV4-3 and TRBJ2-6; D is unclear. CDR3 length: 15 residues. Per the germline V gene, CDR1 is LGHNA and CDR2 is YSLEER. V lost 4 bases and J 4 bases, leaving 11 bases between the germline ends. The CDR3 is CASSRATLGANVLTF. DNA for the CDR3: TGCGCCAGCAGCCGGGCCACTCTGGGGGCCAACGTCCTGACTTTC.

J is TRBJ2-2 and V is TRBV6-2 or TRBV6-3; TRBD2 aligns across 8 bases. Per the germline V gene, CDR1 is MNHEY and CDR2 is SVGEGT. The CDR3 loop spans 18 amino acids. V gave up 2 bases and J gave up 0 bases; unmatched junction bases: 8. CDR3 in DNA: TGTGCCAGCAGTTACCGCGTGACTAGCGCTTCGAACACCGGGGAGCTGTTTTTT. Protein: CASSYRVTSASNTGELFF.

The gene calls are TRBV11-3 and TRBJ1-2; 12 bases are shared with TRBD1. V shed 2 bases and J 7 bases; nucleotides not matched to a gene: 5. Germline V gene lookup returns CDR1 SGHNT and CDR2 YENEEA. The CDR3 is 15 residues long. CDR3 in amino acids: CASSLTGQGAGGYTF. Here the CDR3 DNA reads TGTGCCAGCAGCTTAACGGGACAGGGGGCCGGTGGCTACACCTTC.

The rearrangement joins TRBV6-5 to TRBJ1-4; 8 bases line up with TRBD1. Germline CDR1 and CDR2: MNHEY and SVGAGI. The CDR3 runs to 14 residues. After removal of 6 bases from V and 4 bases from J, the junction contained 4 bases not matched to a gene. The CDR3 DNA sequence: TGTGCCAGCAGCCCGACAGGGGTTAATGAAAAACTGTTTTTT. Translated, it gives CASSPTGVNEKLFF.

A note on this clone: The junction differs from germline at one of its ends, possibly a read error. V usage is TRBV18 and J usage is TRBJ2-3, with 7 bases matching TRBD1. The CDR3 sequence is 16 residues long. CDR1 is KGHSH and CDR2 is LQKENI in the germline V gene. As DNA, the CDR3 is TGTGCCAGCTCCCCACCCGTCGGGACAGGCACAGATACGCAGTATTTT. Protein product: CASSPPVGTGTDTQYF. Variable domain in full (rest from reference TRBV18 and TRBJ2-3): NAGVMQNPRHLVRRRGQEARLRCSPMKGHSHVYWYRQLPEEGLKFMVYLQKENIIDESGMPKERFSAEFPKEGPSILRIQQVVRGDSAAYFCASSPPVGTGTDTQYFGPGTRLTVL.

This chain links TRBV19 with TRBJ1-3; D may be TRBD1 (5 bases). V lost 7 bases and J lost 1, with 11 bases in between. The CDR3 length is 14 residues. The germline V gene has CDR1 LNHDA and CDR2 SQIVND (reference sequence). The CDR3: CASNFPGSGNTIYF. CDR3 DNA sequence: TGTGCCAGTAATTTCCCAGGGTCTGGAAACACCATATATTTT.

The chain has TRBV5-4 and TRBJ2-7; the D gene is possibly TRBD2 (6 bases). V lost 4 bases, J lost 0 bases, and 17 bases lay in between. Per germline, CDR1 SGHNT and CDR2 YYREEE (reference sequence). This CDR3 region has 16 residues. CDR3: CASSPPSRAGSYEQYF. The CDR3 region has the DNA TGTGCCAGCAGCCCCCCGTCCCGAGCGGGCTCCTACGAGCAGTACTTC.

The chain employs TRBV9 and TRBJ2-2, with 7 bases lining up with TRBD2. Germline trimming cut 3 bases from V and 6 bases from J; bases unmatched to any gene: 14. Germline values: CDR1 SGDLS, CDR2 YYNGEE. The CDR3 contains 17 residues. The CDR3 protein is CASSAPAASGGAGELFF. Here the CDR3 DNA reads TGTGCCAGCAGCGCCCCCGCGGCTAGCGGAGGCGCCGGGGAGCTGTTTTTT.

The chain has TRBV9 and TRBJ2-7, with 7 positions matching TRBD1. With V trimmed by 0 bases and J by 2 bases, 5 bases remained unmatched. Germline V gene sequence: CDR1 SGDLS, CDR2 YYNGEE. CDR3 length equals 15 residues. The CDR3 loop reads CASSVGGTATYEQYF. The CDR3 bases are TGTGCCAGCAGCGTAGGTGGGACAGCCACCTACGAGCAGTACTTC.

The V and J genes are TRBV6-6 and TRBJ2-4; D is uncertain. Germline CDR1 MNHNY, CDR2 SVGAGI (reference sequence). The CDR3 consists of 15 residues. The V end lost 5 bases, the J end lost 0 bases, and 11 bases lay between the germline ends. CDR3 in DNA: TGTGCCAGCAGTCCGACTGGCCTAGCCAAAAACATTCAGTACTTC. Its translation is CASSPTGLAKNIQYF.

For the CDR3, the DNA is TGTGCCAGCAGCCGACAGGCCACCGGGGAGCTGTTTTTT. This encodes CASSRQATGELFF. The chain is built from TRBV14 and TRBJ2-2; the D gene is possibly TRBD1 (6 bases). V was clipped by 4 bases and J by 4 bases, with 7 bases between them. The germline V gene encodes CDR1 SGHDN and CDR2 FVKESK. CDR3 length: 13 amino acids.

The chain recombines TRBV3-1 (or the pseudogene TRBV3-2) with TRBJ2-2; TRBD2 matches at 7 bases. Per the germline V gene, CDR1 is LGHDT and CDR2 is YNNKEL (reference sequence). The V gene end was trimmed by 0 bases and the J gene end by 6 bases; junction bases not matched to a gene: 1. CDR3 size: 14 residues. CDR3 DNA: TGTGCCAGCAGCCAAGAAGCGGGGCCCGGGGAGCTGTTTTTT. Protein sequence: CASSQEAGPGELFF.

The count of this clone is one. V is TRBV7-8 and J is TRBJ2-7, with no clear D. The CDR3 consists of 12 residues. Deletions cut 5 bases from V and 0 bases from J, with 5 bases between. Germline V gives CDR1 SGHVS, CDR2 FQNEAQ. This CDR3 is CASSLSSYEQYF. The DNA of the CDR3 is TGTGCCAGCAGCCTCAGCTCCTACGAGCAGTACTTC.

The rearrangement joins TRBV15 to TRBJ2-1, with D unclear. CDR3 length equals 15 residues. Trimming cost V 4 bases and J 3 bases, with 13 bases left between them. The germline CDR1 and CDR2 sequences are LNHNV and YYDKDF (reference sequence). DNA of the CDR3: TGTGCCACCAGCACAGAACGGGTGGGCTACAATGAGCAGTTCTTC. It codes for CATSTERVGYNEQFF. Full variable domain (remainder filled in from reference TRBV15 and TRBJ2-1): DAMVIQNPRYQVTQFGKPVTLSCSQTLNHNVMYWYQQKSSQAPKLLFHYYDKDFNNEADTPDNFQSRRPNTSFCFLDIRSPGLGDTAMYLCATSTERVGYNEQFFGPGTRLTVL.

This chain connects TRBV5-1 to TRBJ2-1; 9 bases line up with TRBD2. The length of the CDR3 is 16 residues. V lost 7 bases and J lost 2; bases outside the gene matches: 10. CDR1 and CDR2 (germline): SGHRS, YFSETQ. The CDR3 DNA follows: TGCGCCAGCCAGGCGGGTAGCGGGGGCACCTACAATGAGCAGTTCTTC. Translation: CASQAGSGGTYNEQFF.

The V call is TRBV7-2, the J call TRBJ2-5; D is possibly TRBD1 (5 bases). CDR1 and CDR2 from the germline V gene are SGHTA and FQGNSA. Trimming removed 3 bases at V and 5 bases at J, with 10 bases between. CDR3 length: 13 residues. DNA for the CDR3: TGTGCCAGCAGCTTGGGGCCCCGCGAGACCCAGTACTTC. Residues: CASSLGPRETQYF.

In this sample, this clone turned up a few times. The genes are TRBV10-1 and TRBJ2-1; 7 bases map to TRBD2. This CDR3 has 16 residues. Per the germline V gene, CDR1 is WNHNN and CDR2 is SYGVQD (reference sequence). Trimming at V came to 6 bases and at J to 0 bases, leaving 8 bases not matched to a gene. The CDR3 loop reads CASRTPGRVSYNEQFF. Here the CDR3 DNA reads TGCGCCAGCAGGACCCCAGGGAGGGTCTCCTACAATGAGCAGTTCTTC.

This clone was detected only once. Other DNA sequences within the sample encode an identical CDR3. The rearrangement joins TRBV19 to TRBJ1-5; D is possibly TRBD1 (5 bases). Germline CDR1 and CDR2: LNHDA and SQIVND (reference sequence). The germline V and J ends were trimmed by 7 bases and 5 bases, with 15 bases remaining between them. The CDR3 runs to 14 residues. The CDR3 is CASTPDSSYQPQHF. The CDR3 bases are TGTGCCAGTACTCCTGACAGTTCCTATCAGCCCCAGCATTTT.